This TCR beta chain was captured in a study of blood T cell repertoires in COVID-19. Study background: In each case, the material was cDNA or gDNA derived from T cells, B-cell-depleted T cells, or PBMCs.

This table comes from immunoSEQ multiplex PCR, and its TCRdb copy is limited to in-frame clones, with some not included. The data show fewer than 40,000 clones, around nine tenths seen once. Unmatched junction bases numbered 3, after V lost 2 bases and J lost 4 bases. CDR1 is MNHNS and CDR2 is SASEGT in the germline V gene. The CDR3 runs 15 residues. J is TRBJ2-5 and V is TRBV6-1, with 11 bases matching TRBD2. The source is a woman in her seventies with active COVID-19. Material: peripheral blood. The CDR3 DNA reads as TGTGCCAGCAGTGAATTCCTAGCGGGGGGAGAGACCCAGTACTTC. It codes for CASSEFLAGGETQYF.